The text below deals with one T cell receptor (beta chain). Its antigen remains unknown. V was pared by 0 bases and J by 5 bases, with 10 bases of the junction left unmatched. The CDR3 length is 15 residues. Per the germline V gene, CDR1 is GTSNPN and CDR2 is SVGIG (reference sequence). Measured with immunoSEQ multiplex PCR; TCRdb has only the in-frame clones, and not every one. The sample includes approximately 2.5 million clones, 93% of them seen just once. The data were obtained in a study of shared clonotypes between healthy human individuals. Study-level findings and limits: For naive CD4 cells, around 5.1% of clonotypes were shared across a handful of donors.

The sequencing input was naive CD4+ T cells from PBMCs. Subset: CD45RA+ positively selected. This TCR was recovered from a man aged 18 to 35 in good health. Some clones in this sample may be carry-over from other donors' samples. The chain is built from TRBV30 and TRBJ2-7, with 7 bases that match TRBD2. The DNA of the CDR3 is TGTGCCTGGAGTGTACGGGGGGTGGTGGTCGACGAGCAGTACTTC. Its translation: CAWSVRGVVVDEQYF.